Following are 9 T cell receptor beta chains from one sample sequenced in a study of cytomegalovirus exposure and HLA in healthy donors. Only in-frame clones appear in the TCRdb table, and some are missing; sequencing was by immunoSEQ multiplex PCR. The top ten clones hold approximately 15% of a sample with 150,000 to 200,000 clones, about 85% of them seen once. Sequencing was done on a sample of PBMCs. The receptors here all came from a man between 18 and 35 years old in good health and CMV-seropositive.

Details on this clone: At one of its ends the junction is not consistent with the germline gene, which may arise from a read error. V is TRBV7-2 and J is TRBJ2-2, with TRBD2 matching 14 bases. The CDR3 is 14 residues long. Germline V CDR1 and CDR2: SGHTA, FQGNSA. CDR3 coding DNA: TGTGCCAGCAGCCCTAGACTAGCGGGGGGGGGATGGGATTTT. Amino acids: CASSPRLAGGGWDF.

This chain uses TRBV9 with TRBJ1-1, with a tentative D call TRBD1 (5 bases). The germline V gene encodes CDR1 SGDLS and CDR2 YYNGEE. The CDR3 spans 15 residues. Trimming removed 0 bases at V and 1 base at J, with 10 bases between. The CDR3 DNA reads TGTGCCAGCAGCGTAGGAGGACAAACGAACACTGAAGCTTTCTTT. This gives the protein CASSVGGQTNTEAFF. Drawing the rest from reference TRBV9 and TRBJ1-1, the complete variable domain is DSGVTQTPKHLITATGQRVTLRCSPRSGDLSVYWYQQSLDQGLQFLIQYYNGEERAKGNILERFSAQQFPDLHSELNLSSLELGDSALYFCASSVGGQTNTEAFFGQGTRLTVV.

The chain is built from TRBV19 and TRBJ2-1; 8 nucleotides agree with TRBD2. The CDR3 has 14 amino acids. The junction had 12 bases not matched to a gene; V was cut back by 7 bases and J by 10 bases. From germline, CDR1 is LNHDA and CDR2 SQIVND (reference sequence). CDR3 residues: CASKISGTSGEQFF. The CDR3 DNA reads as TGTGCCAGTAAGATTAGCGGGACTTCAGGGGAGCAGTTCTTC.

The chain employs TRBV9 and TRBJ2-5; 10 bases line up with TRBD1. The CDR3 has 15 residues. Trimming removed 4 bases from V and 2 bases from J; junction bases left unmatched: 5. Germline V gene data show CDR1 as SGDLS and CDR2 as YYNGEE. The CDR3 region has the DNA TGTGCCAGCAGCTACAGGACAGGGGGGCAAGAGACCCAGTACTTC. This gives the protein CASSYRTGGQETQYF.

This sequence joins TRBV5-1 and TRBJ2-3, with TRBD2 matching over 10 bases. Germline values: CDR1 SGHRS, CDR2 YFSETQ. The CDR3 length is 17 residues. Trimming removed 4 bases from V and 5 bases from J; junction bases left unmatched: 13. CDR3 in amino acids: CASSPEGPSGSIDTQYF. CDR3 sequence (DNA): TGCGCCAGCAGCCCCGAGGGGCCTAGCGGGAGTATAGATACGCAGTATTTT.

This clone has only one observation. This rearrangement joins TRBV11-2 to TRBJ1-2; D perhaps matches TRBD1 (6 bases). Germline lookup yields CDR1 SGHAT and CDR2 FQNNGV. The ends were cut back, 5 bases at V and 2 bases at J, with 18 bases in the middle. The CDR3 consists of 16 residues. CDR3 in DNA: TGTGCCAGCAGCCCCTTGGCGGCAGGGGACAACTATGGCTACACCTTC. As protein: CASSPLAAGDNYGYTF.

This chain joins TRBV30 and TRBJ2-7; D perhaps matches TRBD1 (5 bases). Germline CDR1 GTSNPN, CDR2 SVGIG (reference sequence). V was shortened by 1 base and J by 3 bases, with 13 bases between the two germline ends. CDR3 length: 14 amino acids. The CDR3 DNA reads TGTGCCTGGAGTGATCCAGGGTCCATCTACGAGCAGTACTTC. This sequence encodes CAWSDPGSIYEQYF.

The J gene is TRBJ1-2, the V gene TRBV6-5; D is uncertain. Per germline, CDR1 MNHEY and CDR2 SVGAGI. V was cut by 6 bases and J by 3 bases, with 5 bases left in between. The CDR3 runs to 11 residues. CDR3 sequence reads: CASSPDYGYTF. CDR3 DNA: TGTGCCAGCAGCCCAGACTATGGCTACACCTTC.

The chain is built from TRBV5-4 and TRBJ1-3; TRBD1 might be the D (6 bases). Germline V lookup: CDR1 SGHNT, CDR2 YYREEE (reference sequence). The CDR3 is 17 residues long. The V end lost 0 bases, the J end lost 2 bases, and 15 bases lay between the germline ends. Here the CDR3 DNA reads TGTGCCAGCAGCTTGGGGGTGGGGGCTGGGACTGGAAACACCATATATTTT. Amino acid sequence: CASSLGVGAGTGNTIYF.